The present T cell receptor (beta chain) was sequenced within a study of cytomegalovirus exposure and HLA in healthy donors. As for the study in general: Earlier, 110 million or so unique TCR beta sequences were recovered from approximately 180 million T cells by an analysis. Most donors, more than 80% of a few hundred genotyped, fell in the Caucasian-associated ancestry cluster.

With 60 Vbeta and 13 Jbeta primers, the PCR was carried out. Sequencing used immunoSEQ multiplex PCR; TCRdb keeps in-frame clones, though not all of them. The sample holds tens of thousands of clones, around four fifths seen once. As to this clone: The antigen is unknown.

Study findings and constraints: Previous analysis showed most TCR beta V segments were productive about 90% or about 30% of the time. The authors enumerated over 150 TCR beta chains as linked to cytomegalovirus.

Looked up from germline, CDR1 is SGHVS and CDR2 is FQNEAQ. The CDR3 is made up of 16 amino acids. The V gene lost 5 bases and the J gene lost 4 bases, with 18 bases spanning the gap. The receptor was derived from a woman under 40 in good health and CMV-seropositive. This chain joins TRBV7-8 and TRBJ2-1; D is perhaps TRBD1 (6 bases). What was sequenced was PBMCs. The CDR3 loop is CASSLIHGTLYNEQFF. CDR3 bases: TGTGCCAGCAGCCTCATCCACGGGACACTTTACAATGAGCAGTTCTTC.